This entry lists 14 T cell receptor beta chains sequenced from one sample in a study of early T cells in non-severe SARS-CoV-2 infection. TCRdb fed the 5' RACE reads into MiXCR, producing one record per CDR3 protein. This sample yields about 42,000 distinct CDR3 sequences, of which 6% to 7.5% are seen a single time; 4% to 5.5% belongs to the top ten. Sequencing was carried out using whole blood. The receptor source for this set is an adult who was a healthcare worker with PCR-confirmed SARS-CoV-2 infection or an uninfected control (not recorded which).

V gene TRBV27 combines with J gene TRBJ2-7; possible D gene TRBD1, 6 bases. V lost 7 bases to trimming and J lost 3 bases, with 16 bases between them. The CDR3 consists of 14 residues. Looked up from germline, CDR1 is MNHEY and CDR2 is SMNVEV (reference sequence). CDR3 amino acids: CASTQTGPGYEQYF. In nucleotides, the CDR3 is TGTGCCAGCACCCAGACAGGTCCAGGCTACGAGCAGTACTTC.

This clonotype was observed at least ten times. The chain has TRBV6-5 and TRBJ2-3, with D uncertain. Trimming removed 8 bases at V and 1 base at J, with 10 bases between. Germline-derived CDR1 and CDR2 are MNHEY and SVGAGI. This CDR3 comprises 13 residues. CDR3 in amino acids: CASAQIRTDTQYF. In DNA, the CDR3 is TGTGCCAGCGCCCAGATCCGCACAGATACGCAGTATTTT.

This clonotype has ten or more counts. This chain uses TRBV7-3 with TRBJ2-1; 8 bases agree with TRBD2. The CDR3 spans 15 residues. The V and J ends lost 5 bases and 4 bases, in that order; junction bases with no gene match: 7. Germline CDR1 SGHTA, CDR2 FQGTGA. CDR3 nucleotide sequence: TGTGCCAGCAGCGAAGACCAGCGGGGGTACAATGAGCAGTTCTTC. This encodes CASSEDQRGYNEQFF.

In this sample, this clonotype turned up a few times. The gene calls are TRBV3-1 and TRBJ2-2; D remains ambiguous. The V gene lost 4 bases and the J gene lost 2 bases, with 17 bases spanning the gap. The CDR3 contains 17 residues. CDR1 is LGHDT, CDR2 YNNKEL, per germline (reference sequence). CDR3 loop: CASSRLPKGRNTGELFF. Written as DNA, the CDR3 is TGTGCCAGCAGCCGTCTTCCTAAGGGCCGTAACACCGGGGAGCTGTTTTTT.

The sample holds a few counts of this clonotype. The V and J genes are TRBV6-2 or TRBV6-3 and TRBJ2-2; 8 nucleotides line up with TRBD2. The V and J ends lost 6 bases and 2 bases, in that order; junction bases with no gene match: 8. CDR1 and CDR2 (germline): MNHEY, SVGEGT. The CDR3 spans 16 residues. In nucleotides, the CDR3 is TGTGCCAGCAGAGGAGCGGGGGAGATAAACACCGGGGAGCTGTTTTTT. Translating gives CASRGAGEINTGELFF.

This clonotype was seen at least ten times. V usage is TRBV3-1 and J usage is TRBJ1-4; 9 bases agree with TRBD1. Germline lookup yields CDR1 LGHDT and CDR2 YNNKEL (reference sequence). V trimming: 5 bases; J trimming: 5 bases; junction bases outside the gene matches: 3. The CDR3 is 14 residues long. The CDR3 DNA follows: TGTGCCAGCAGCAGGACAGGGGAAAATGAAAAACTGTTTTTT. It yields the protein CASSRTGENEKLFF. Complete variable domain (other parts from reference TRBV3-1 and TRBJ1-4): DTAVSQTPKYLVTQMGNDKSIKCEQNLGHDTMYWYKQDSKKFLKIMFSYNNKELIINETVPNRFSPKSPDKAHLNLHINSLELGDSAVYFCASSRTGENEKLFFGSGTQLSVL.

This chain connects TRBV6-2 or TRBV6-3 to TRBJ2-3; D possibly corresponds to TRBD1 (5 bases). V lost 4 bases, J lost 6 bases, and 11 bases lay in between. This CDR3 has 13 residues. Germline loops: CDR1 MNHEY, CDR2 SVGEGT. The chain's CDR3 is CASSSIPGDTQYF. In DNA form, the CDR3 reads TGTGCCAGCAGTTCCATCCCAGGGGATACGCAGTATTTT.

This clonotype was seen repeatedly, ten times or more. This chain joins TRBV30 and TRBJ2-3, with D possibly being TRBD1 or TRBD2 (5 bases each). This CDR3 is 15 amino acids long. Trimming cost V 5 bases and J 4 bases, with 19 bases left between them. Germline values: CDR1 GTSNPN, CDR2 SVGIG (reference sequence). CDR3 nucleotide sequence: TGTGCCTGGGATACCGGGACCCCCGGGCCAGATACGCAGTATTTT. Translating gives CAWDTGTPGPDTQYF.

The chain links TRBV20-1 to TRBJ2-5; 7 bases match TRBD2. From germline, CDR1 is DFQATT and CDR2 SNEGSKA (reference sequence). After removal of 0 bases from V and 6 bases from J, the junction contained 4 bases not matched to a gene. The CDR3 consists of 13 residues. This CDR3 reads CSAREWSGKTQYF. For the CDR3, the DNA is TGCAGTGCTAGAGAATGGAGCGGGAAGACCCAGTACTTC.

This clonotype was seen a handful of times. This chain's CDR3 is CASSSTGNTEAFF. The CDR3 DNA is TGTGCCAGCAGCTCAACAGGGAACACTGAAGCTTTCTTT. This chain links TRBV5-4 with TRBJ1-1; D perhaps matches TRBD1 (5 bases). Trimming removed 3 bases at V and 1 base at J, with 7 bases between. Germline values: CDR1 SGHNT, CDR2 YYREEE (reference sequence). This CDR3 has 13 amino acids.

The rearrangement links TRBV29-1 to TRBJ2-3, with D maybe TRBD1 (6 bases). Germline V CDR1 and CDR2: SQVTM, ANQGSEA. CDR3 size: 12 residues. The germline V and J ends were trimmed by 7 bases and 1 base, with 9 bases remaining between them. CDR3 nucleotides: TGCAGCGGACAGGATCGCACAGATACGCAGTATTTT. Its protein is CSGQDRTDTQYF.

By sample share, this clonotype is medium-sized. The chain joins TRBV4-3 to TRBJ1-5; no clear D. The V end lost 0 bases, the J end lost 0 bases, and 9 bases lay between the germline ends. The CDR3 totals 16 residues. Germline lookup yields CDR1 LGHNA and CDR2 YSLEER. The CDR3: CASSQDVRDSNQPQHF. The CDR3 DNA reads as TGCGCCAGCAGCCAAGATGTACGGGATAGCAATCAGCCCCAGCATTTT.

Ten or more counts support this clonotype. The chain combines TRBV7-2 with TRBJ1-5; D remains ambiguous. Between the trimmed V and J ends, which lost 5 bases and 7 bases, there was a span of 12 bases. The CDR3 length is 13 residues. Germline values: CDR1 SGHTA, CDR2 FQGNSA. The CDR3, as DNA: TGTGCCAGCAGCCCCGATTTAAACCAGCCCCAGCATTTT. Protein product: CASSPDLNQPQHF.

This clonotype was observed at least ten times. The rearrangement joins TRBV18 to TRBJ1-2; D is undetermined. CDR1 is KGHSH and CDR2 is LQKENI in the germline V gene. The CDR3 covers 14 residues. V shed 2 bases and J shed 2 bases, with 9 bases lying between them. The CDR3 here is CASSPRSLNYGYTF. The CDR3 DNA reads TGTGCCAGCTCACCAAGGAGTTTGAACTATGGCTACACCTTC. Full variable domain (rest looked up from reference TRBV18 and TRBJ1-2): NAGVMQNPRHLVRRRGQEARLRCSPMKGHSHVYWYRQLPEEGLKFMVYLQKENIIDESGMPKERFSAEFPKEGPSILRIQQVVRGDSAAYFCASSPRSLNYGYTFGSGTRLTVV.